Listed here are 20 T cell receptor beta chains from one sample, sequenced in a study of blood T cells in healthy people across ages. With a J-beta primer mix and a sample-barcoded 5' primer, a second PCR ran about 7 to 11 cycles. TCRdb used MiXCR to reprocess the 5' RACE reads, holding one entry per CDR3 protein. This table holds 1.4 million or so distinct CDR3 sequences, approximately 42% found once. The sample was blood. Source of these receptors: a woman aged 18 to 35 in good health.

The gene calls are TRBV9 and TRBJ1-2; D unresolved. V was pared by 3 bases and J by 11 bases, with 29 bases between. Germline-derived CDR1 and CDR2 are SGDLS and YYNGEE. The CDR3 covers 17 residues. The CDR3 DNA follows: TGTGCCAGCAGCGGTGGCCCGGGCGGACCGATGAGCCCATGGTACACCTTC. Translating it yields CASSGGPGGPMSPWYTF. Filled out from reference TRBV9 and TRBJ1-2, the complete variable domain reads DSGVTQTPKHLITATGQRVTLRCSPRSGDLSVYWYQQSLDQGLQFLIQYYNGEERAKGNILERFSAQQFPDLHSELNLSSLELGDSALYFCASSGGPGGPMSPWYTFGSGTRLTVV.

This clonotype was observed a handful of times. The rearrangement links TRBV7-9 to TRBJ1-2, with D possibly TRBD1 on 6 matching bases. Germline V CDR1 and CDR2: SEHNR, FQNEAQ (reference sequence). This CDR3 is 15 amino acids long. Trimming pared 5 bases from V and 3 bases from J, leaving 16 bases between. CDR3 DNA: TGTGCCAGCAGCATCACGATGGGGGGCGACTATGGCTACACCTTC. Its translation is CASSITMGGDYGYTF. The whole variable domain, filled in from reference TRBV7-9 and TRBJ1-2, reads DTGVSQNPRHKITKRGQNVTFRCDPISEHNRLYWYRQTLGQGPEFLTYFQNEAQLEKSRLLSDRFSAERPKGSFSTLEIQRTEQGDSAMYLCASSITMGGDYGYTFGSGTRLTVV.

The V and J genes are TRBV5-8 and TRBJ1-6; D might be TRBD1 (6 bases). V lost 5 bases to trimming and J lost 9 bases, with 15 bases between them. The CDR3 is made up of 14 amino acids. Germline values: CDR1 SGHTS, CDR2 YDEGEE. The CDR3 DNA is TGTGCCAGCAGTCCGGGGGCGTCGTTTTCACCCCTCCACTTT. This gives the protein CASSPGASFSPLHF.

The rearrangement uses TRBV10-3 and TRBJ2-7, with D perhaps TRBD1 (6 bases). CDR1 ENHRY and CDR2 SYGVKD come from the germline V gene. V lost 8 bases, J lost 2 bases, and 13 bases lay in between. This CDR3 has 13 residues. Here the CDR3 DNA reads TGTGCCATCCGGCCCCAGGGGCCCTACGAGCAGTACTTC. It is translated as CAIRPQGPYEQYF.

The CDR3 DNA reads as TGTGCCAGCAGTTACTCACCGGGAGGAGGCGAGCAGTACTTC. This translates into CASSYSPGGGEQYF. The chain recombines TRBV6-6 with TRBJ2-7, with TRBD2 matching over 7 bases. This CDR3 is 14 amino acids long. Germline CDR1 MNHNY, CDR2 SVGAGI (reference sequence). V lost 0 bases to trimming and J lost 6 bases; unmatched junction nucleotides: 5.

The V gene is TRBV12-3 or TRBV12-4, the J gene TRBJ2-7; 8 nucleotides line up with TRBD2. The tail of the sequence fits TRBJ2-5 better, so the J call may be wrong. This CDR3 is 14 amino acids long. The CDR3 region has the DNA TGTGCCAGCAGTCCCCACGGGACTAGGCAGACCCAGTACTTC. Residues: CASSPHGTRQTQYF.

This clonotype came up a few times. This rearrangement joins TRBV12-3 or TRBV12-4 to TRBJ2-7; 8 nucleotides line up with TRBD2. The CDR3 is 15 residues long. Trimming removed 6 bases from V and 0 bases from J; junction bases left unmatched: 7. The CDR3 loop reads CASRTSSGFSYEQYF. As DNA, the CDR3 is TGTGCCAGCAGGACGTCTAGCGGGTTCTCCTACGAGCAGTACTTC.

This clonotype was found a few times. CDR3 sequence: CASSDWGEAYNEQFF. As DNA, the CDR3 is TGCGCCAGCAGTGATTGGGGGGAGGCCTACAATGAGCAGTTCTTC. The rearrangement links TRBV10-2 to TRBJ2-1, with D possibly matching TRBD2 (6 bases). The CDR3 consists of 15 residues. Deletions cut 3 bases from V and 2 bases from J, with 11 bases between. Germline assignment: CDR1 WSHSY and CDR2 SAAADI.

The chain combines TRBV5-1 with TRBJ2-1; 9 bases are shared with TRBD1. The CDR3 length is 16 residues. Looked up from germline, CDR1 is SGHRS and CDR2 is YFSETQ. Trimming cost V 1 base and J 5 bases; bases outside gene matches: 7. CDR3 amino acids: CASSLRTGQGNNEQFF. The DNA for the CDR3 is TGCGCCAGCAGCTTGAGGACGGGACAGGGCAACAATGAGCAGTTCTTC.

V gene TRBV15 combines with J gene TRBJ1-1, with D tentatively TRBD1 (6 bases). With 0 bases removed from V and 7 bases from J, the gap between germline ends came to 9 bases. This CDR3 spans 13 amino acids. CDR1 is LNHNV and CDR2 is YYDKDF in the germline V gene (reference sequence). The CDR3 DNA is TGTGCCACCAGCAGAGATTTGACAGGTGAAGCTTTCTTT. Protein sequence: CATSRDLTGEAFF.

J is TRBJ2-2 and V is TRBV18; tentatively, D is TRBD1 (6 bases). Trimming pared 4 bases from V and 1 base from J, leaving 13 bases between. The germline CDR1 and CDR2 sequences are KGHSH and LQKENI. CDR3 length: 16 residues. The chain's CDR3 is CASSQTGTMNTGELFF. The CDR3 DNA sequence: TGTGCCAGCTCACAGACCGGGACAATGAACACCGGGGAGCTGTTTTTT.

This clonotype was detected many times. This chain links TRBV20-1 with TRBJ2-5; the D is unclear. V was clipped by 6 bases and J by 1 base, with 9 bases between them. Germline V gene lookup returns CDR1 DFQATT and CDR2 SNEGSKA (reference sequence). The CDR3 has 12 residues. The DNA of the CDR3 is TGCAGTGCCCGCAGAGGCCAAGAGACCCAGTACTTC. This sequence encodes CSARRGQETQYF.

The rearrangement joins TRBV29-1 to TRBJ2-7, with no clear D. Trimming pared 1 base from V and 3 bases from J, leaving 4 bases between. Germline lookup yields CDR1 SQVTM and CDR2 ANQGSEA. CDR3 length: 11 amino acids. CDR3 bases: TGCAGCGTTGAAGTGAACTACGAGCAGTACTTC. This translates into CSVEVNYEQYF.

This clonotype was seen a handful of times. The rearrangement joins TRBV25-1 to TRBJ2-1; the match to TRBD1 covers 7 bases. Trimming took 1 base from V and 3 from J; bases not matched to a gene: 3. The CDR3 sequence is 15 residues long. Germline V gives CDR1 MGHDK, CDR2 SYGVNS. The CDR3 here is CASSESGQFYNEQFF. CDR3 sequence (DNA): TGTGCCAGCAGTGAATCGGGACAGTTCTACAATGAGCAGTTCTTC.

The chain is built from TRBV14 and TRBJ2-1, with a possible D match to TRBD2 (7 bases). The germline V gene has CDR1 SGHDN and CDR2 FVKESK. The CDR3 is made up of 15 amino acids. The V end lost 5 bases, the J end lost 5 bases, and 16 bases lay between the germline ends. The CDR3, as DNA: TGTGCCAGCAGCTCCCGGACTAGACAGGACAATGAGCAGTTCTTC. Its translation is CASSSRTRQDNEQFF. Full variable domain (outside the CDR3, taken from reference TRBV14 and TRBJ2-1): EAGVTQFPSHSVIEKGQTVTLRCDPISGHDNLYWYRRVMGKEIKFLLHFVKESKQDESGMPNNRFLAERTGGTYSTLKVQPAELEDSGVYFCASSSRTRQDNEQFFGPGTRLTVL.

V and J are TRBV3-1 and TRBJ2-1; D unclear. The CDR3 is 14 amino acids. V lost 2 bases and J lost 10, with 15 bases in between. Germline V gene sequence: CDR1 LGHDT, CDR2 YNNKEL (reference sequence). For the CDR3, the DNA is TGTGCCAGCAGCCAAAATCATGCGGCCCACGAGCAGTTCTTC. It is translated as CASSQNHAAHEQFF.

This chain connects TRBV20-1 to TRBJ2-4; D call uncertain. TRBJ2-7 matches the DNA end more closely, so the J call is doubtful. Germline V gene lookup returns CDR1 DFQATT and CDR2 SNEGSKA (reference sequence). The CDR3 sequence is 12 residues long. The CDR3 nucleotides are TGCAGTGCTAGTCCCATCTACTACGAGCAGTACTTC. Translated, it gives CSASPIYYEQYF.

This clonotype was seen a handful of times. The rearrangement uses TRBV24-1 and TRBJ2-7; D gene ambiguous. V was clipped by 3 bases and J by 6 bases, with 8 bases between them. The CDR3 loop spans 12 amino acids. Per germline, CDR1 KGHDR and CDR2 SFDVKD. CDR3 region: CATSDASSEQYF. For the CDR3, the DNA is TGTGCCACCAGTGATGCGTCGTCCGAGCAGTACTTC.

The chain couples TRBV6-2 or TRBV6-3 to TRBJ2-3, with TRBD2 matching 10 bases. V shed 11 bases, J shed 1 base, and the junction held 9 bases outside the gene matches. From germline, CDR1 is MNHEY and CDR2 SVGEGT. The CDR3 is 15 residues long. In nucleotides, the CDR3 is TGTGCCGGCTCTGAGCGGGGGGGTGGCACAGATACGCAGTATTTT. This translates into CAGSERGGGTDTQYF.

The chain couples TRBV29-1 to TRBJ2-4; TRBD2 might be the D (6 bases). This CDR3 comprises 11 residues. Germline CDR1 SQVTM, CDR2 ANQGSEA. The V and J ends lost 6 bases and 13 bases respectively, with 16 bases between them. CDR3 DNA sequence: TGCAGCGTCAGGTTTGGGGAGGCCCAGTACTTC. It specifies CSVRFGEAQYF.